Each of the 10 T cell receptor beta chains below was sequenced from the same sample in a study of T and B cells in COVID-19 patients (TCRdb year 2020). TCRdb records Illumina MiSeq as the sequencer. Multiplex PCR with BIOMED2 TRB-A/B primer pools was used to amplify the TRB rearrangements. The public reads were quality trimmed at Q25 with fastp and then assembled into clones with MiXCR by TCRdb, keeping productive beta chains. Each entry merges the rows of one CDR3 protein and shows their most common DNA and genes. A total of 15,000 or so distinct CDR3 sequences appear in this sample, about 30% of them only once. In total, the top ten clones hold approximately 6.3% of the sample. Genomic DNA extracted from blood, in amounts of roughly 220-550 ng, served as the starting material for amplifying TRB repertoires. Sequenced input: blood. These receptors originate from a human donor who had recovered from COVID-19.

The chain employs TRBV12-3 or TRBV12-4 and TRBJ2-1, with D hard to call. The CDR3 is 12 amino acids. The germline V and J ends were trimmed by 3 bases and 9 bases, with 9 bases remaining between them. CDR3 DNA: TGTGCCAGCAGTTTGGTTAACACTGAGCAGTTCTTC. It codes for CASSLVNTEQFF.

This clonotype was detected many times. This sequence joins TRBV19 and TRBJ1-2; TRBD1 matches at 7 bases. The ends lost 3 bases at V and 7 bases at J; junction bases unmatched: 5. Germline assignment: CDR1 LNHDA and CDR2 SQIVND (reference sequence). The CDR3 runs 13 residues. The CDR3 here is CASSIVHRGGYTF. As DNA, the CDR3 is TGTGCCAGTAGTATCGTCCACAGGGGTGGCTACACCTTC.

The sample holds many counts of this clonotype. The chain links TRBV27 to TRBJ1-6; D remains ambiguous. The CDR3 sequence is 12 residues long. The ends were cut back, 5 bases at V and 7 bases at J, with 6 bases in the middle. Per germline, CDR1 MNHEY and CDR2 SMNVEV (reference sequence). CDR3 in DNA: TGTGCCAGCAGTAACCTGAATTCACCCCTCCACTTT. It is translated as CASSNLNSPLHF.

This chain connects TRBV6-5 to TRBJ1-6; D might be TRBD1 (5 bases). CDR1 and CDR2 (germline): MNHEY, SVGAGI. The CDR3 sequence is 13 residues long. Trimming removed 8 bases from V and 10 bases from J, with 15 bases in between. CDR3 sequence reads: CASWEGRYSPLHF. CDR3 DNA: TGTGCCAGCTGGGAGGGACGGTACTCACCCCTCCACTTT.

The gene calls are TRBV6-5 and TRBJ2-3, with 10 bases fitting TRBD2. CDR3 size: 16 residues. The junction had 13 bases not matched to a gene; V was cut back by 8 bases and J by 5 bases. The germline V gene encodes CDR1 MNHEY and CDR2 SVGAGI. The CDR3 protein is CASVSLSGGAIDTQYF. The CDR3 region has the DNA TGTGCCAGCGTGTCCCTCAGCGGGGGGGCCATAGATACGCAGTATTTT.

This clonotype is labeled medium-sized. The chain uses TRBV18 and TRBJ2-7, with TRBD2 matching over 9 bases. The CDR3 is 15 amino acids. Germline V gene sequence: CDR1 KGHSH, CDR2 LQKENI. Losses at the gene ends were 6 bases for V and 3 bases for J; bases not matched to a gene: 9. CDR3 sequence reads: CASSLSGGSHYEQYF. CDR3 sequence (DNA): TGTGCCAGCTCGCTCAGCGGGGGGAGTCACTACGAGCAGTACTTC.

This clonotype rates as medium-sized. The gene calls are TRBV18 and TRBJ2-7; 8 bases match TRBD1. Per the germline V gene, CDR1 is KGHSH and CDR2 is LQKENI. V dropped 4 bases and J dropped 0; count of bases not matched to a gene: 2. This CDR3 region has 14 residues. The CDR3 sequence: CASSLDRASYEQYF. The CDR3, as DNA: TGTGCCAGCTCACTGGACAGGGCCTCCTACGAGCAGTACTTC.

This clonotype is judged medium-sized. The chain combines TRBV15 with TRBJ2-2, with D perhaps matching TRBD1 (7 bases). V shed 6 bases and J shed 5 bases, with 13 bases lying between them. The CDR3 loop spans 14 amino acids. Germline CDR1 and CDR2: LNHNV and YYDKDF (reference sequence). CDR3 bases: TGTGCCACCAGTACAGGGGAGGAAACCGGGGAGCTGTTTTTT. Translation gives CATSTGEETGELFF.

The J gene is TRBJ2-7, the V gene TRBV11-2, with a tentative D call TRBD1 (6 bases). Germline V gene data show CDR1 as SGHAT and CDR2 as FQNNGV. With 0 bases removed from V and 5 bases from J, the gap between germline ends came to 14 bases. This CDR3 region has 15 residues. CDR3 in amino acids: CASSLEGRGSDEQYF. The CDR3 region has the DNA TGTGCCAGCAGCTTAGAGGGCAGGGGCTCGGACGAGCAGTACTTC.

J is TRBJ2-7 and V is TRBV19; 8 nucleotides line up with TRBD1. Trimming at V came to 3 bases and at J to 1 base, leaving 5 bases not matched to a gene. CDR3 length equals 15 residues. The V gene's germline CDR1 is LNHDA and CDR2 SQIVND (reference sequence). CDR3 in DNA: TGTGCCAGTAGTATCCCCGGGACAGGATCCTACGAGCAGTACTTC. As protein: CASSIPGTGSYEQYF.